This entry concerns a single T cell receptor beta chain. The data are from a study of blood T cell repertoires in COVID-19. Study background: T cells, B-cell-depleted T cells, or PBMCs provided the cDNA or gDNA that served as material.

Clones were read by immunoSEQ multiplex PCR, and TCRdb kept only the in-frame ones, dropping some. The table records some 11,000 clones, about 85% of them present only once. Trimming removed 3 bases from V and 4 bases from J; junction bases left unmatched: 7. The germline V gene has CDR1 KGHSH and CDR2 LQKENI. The CDR3 is 16 residues long. The J gene is TRBJ1-1, the V gene TRBV18; the match to TRBD1 covers 11 bases. The origin of this receptor is a man in his thirties or forties with active or convalescent COVID-19. The sequenced sample consisted of peripheral blood. In nucleotides, the CDR3 is TGTGCCAGCTCACCCCGGACAGGGGGCGACTTCACTGAAGCTTTCTTT. It is translated as CASSPRTGGDFTEAFF.